This passage covers 21 T cell receptor beta chains from one sample sequenced in a study of monozygotic twins with inflammatory bowel disease. TCRdb re-called the 5' RACE reads, yielding one record per CDR3 amino acid sequence without DNA. This specimen shows fewer than 150,000 distinct CDR3 sequences; the ten leading clones hold roughly 2.5%. Material for sequencing was blood. These receptors all stem from a human donor with ulcerative colitis or Crohn's disease, or a healthy co-twin of an affected twin (not recorded which).

This sequence joins TRBV30 and TRBJ1-5. Looked up from germline, CDR1 is GTSNPN and CDR2 is SVGIG (reference sequence). The length of the CDR3 is 14 residues. The CDR3 sequence: CAWSHQRGLEPQHF. The full variable domain, in which reference TRBV30 and TRBJ1-5 provide the parts outside the CDR3, is SQTIHQWPATLVQPVGSPLSLECTVEGTSNPNLYWYRQAAGRGLQLLFYSVGIGQISSEVPQNLSASRPQDRQFILSSKKLLLSDSGFYLCAWSHQRGLEPQHFGDGTRLSIL.

The genes are TRBV19 and TRBJ1-6; TCRdb's D gene call, TRBD1, goes unchecked for lack of DNA. CDR3 length equals 13 residues. Per germline, CDR1 LNHDA and CDR2 SQIVND (reference sequence). The CDR3 region is CASSPGGDSPLHF.

The chain uses TRBV6-1 and TRBJ2-2; the D call from TCRdb, TRBD1, cannot be confirmed without DNA. This CDR3 comprises 15 residues. Germline V gives CDR1 MNHNS, CDR2 SASEGT. The CDR3 here is CASSLGQENTGELFF.

The rearrangement links TRBV5-1 to TRBJ1-1. Germline CDR1 is SGHRS and CDR2 is YFSETQ. The CDR3 contains 14 residues. CDR3 sequence reads: CASSFVSGNTEAFF.

This sequence joins TRBV7-9 and TRBJ2-1; as DNA is missing, the TRBD2 call by TCRdb cannot be tested. The CDR3 runs to 15 residues. Germline CDR1 and CDR2: SEHNR and FQNEAQ (reference sequence). The CDR3 here is CASSLKSSGAQEQFF.

V usage is TRBV5-5 and J usage is TRBJ2-5. Per germline, CDR1 SGHKS and CDR2 YYEKEE (reference sequence). The CDR3 runs 15 residues. The CDR3: CASSLVAGVQETQYF. Supplemented by reference TRBV5-5 and TRBJ2-5, the full variable domain reads DAGVTQSPTHLIKTRGQQVTLRCSPISGHKSVSWYQQVLGQGPQFIFQYYEKEERGRGNFPDRFSARQFPNYSSELNVNALLLGDSALYLCASSLVAGVQETQYFGPGTRLLVL.

This rearrangement joins TRBV7-2 to TRBJ2-3; as DNA is missing, the TRBD2 call by TCRdb cannot be tested. The germline V gene has CDR1 SGHTA and CDR2 FQGNSA. CDR3 length: 14 amino acids. This chain's CDR3 is CASSIQPLAGGQYF. Filled out from reference TRBV7-2 and TRBJ2-3, the complete variable domain reads GAGVSQSPSNKVTEKGKDVELRCDPISGHTALYWYRQSLGQGLEFLIYFQGNSAPDKSGLPSDRFSAERTGGSVSTLTIQRTQQEDSAVYLCASSIQPLAGGQYFGPGTRLTVL.

The V call is TRBV3-1, the J call TRBJ1-3; TCRdb's assignment of TRBD1 cannot be checked, as there is no DNA. The CDR3 has 16 residues. Germline V lookup: CDR1 LGHDT, CDR2 YNNKEL (reference sequence). The CDR3 region is CASSQEPTASGNTIYF.

The V call is TRBV20-1, the J call TRBJ2-7; the D gene TCRdb calls, TRBD1, cannot be checked with no DNA. Germline V CDR1 and CDR2: DFQATT, SNEGSKA (reference sequence). The CDR3 covers 13 residues. The CDR3 region is CSAPGRGSYEQYF.

The J gene is TRBJ1-4, the V gene TRBV5-1; TCRdb picks TRBD1, but there is no DNA to check that call. The CDR3 is 15 residues long. Germline-derived CDR1 and CDR2 are SGHRS and YFSETQ. This CDR3 reads CASSRGTGNNEKLFF. The full variable domain, in which reference TRBV5-1 and TRBJ1-4 provide the parts outside the CDR3, is KAGVTQTPRYLIKTRGQQVTLSCSPISGHRSVSWYQQTPGQGLQFLFEYFSETQRNKGNFPGRFSGRQFSNSRSEMNVSTLELGDSALYLCASSRGTGNNEKLFFGSGTQLSVL.

The V and J genes are TRBV7-6 and TRBJ2-3; TCRdb names TRBD1, which stays unverified in the absence of DNA. Germline assignment: CDR1 SGHVS and CDR2 FNYEAQ. The CDR3 contains 15 residues. The CDR3 reads CASSGEGASTDTQYF.

This chain connects TRBV7-2 to TRBJ2-3; the D gene TCRdb calls, TRBD2, cannot be checked with no DNA. This CDR3 region has 16 residues. Per germline, CDR1 SGHTA and CDR2 FQGNSA. The chain's CDR3 is CASSSRSSEDTDTQYF.

The V and J genes are TRBV20-1 and TRBJ2-7; with no DNA, the TCRdb D assignment of TRBD2 cannot be verified. Germline V CDR1 and CDR2: DFQATT, SNEGSKA (reference sequence). This CDR3 comprises 15 residues. This chain's CDR3 is CSARVQASGVNEQYF.

J is TRBJ2-7 and V is TRBV6-5; checking the TCRdb D call of TRBD2 is not possible without DNA. CDR3 size: 15 residues. CDR1 is MNHEY, CDR2 SVGAGI, per germline. The chain's CDR3 is CASSYSTSGGAVQYF.

This chain uses TRBV5-1 with TRBJ1-6; absent DNA, TCRdb's TRBD1 call cannot be checked. In germline, CDR1 is SGHRS, CDR2 YFSETQ. The CDR3 has 14 residues. CDR3 loop: CASSAGQMNSPLHF. Together with reference TRBV5-1 and TRBJ1-6, the CDR3 gives the full variable domain: KAGVTQTPRYLIKTRGQQVTLSCSPISGHRSVSWYQQTPGQGLQFLFEYFSETQRNKGNFPGRFSGRQFSNSRSEMNVSTLELGDSALYLCASSAGQMNSPLHFGNGTRLTVT.

The gene calls are TRBV19 and TRBJ2-3; TCRdb's D call, TRBD2, is unchecked because there is no DNA. In germline, CDR1 is LNHDA, CDR2 SQIVND (reference sequence). CDR3 length: 19 amino acids. CDR3: CASSESSGGAFPHTDTQYF. The full variable domain, completed using reference TRBV19 and TRBJ2-3, is DGGITQSPKYLFRKEGQNVTLSCEQNLNHDAMYWYRQDPGQGLRLIYYSQIVNDFQKGDIAEGYSVSREKKESFPLTVTSAQKNPTAFYLCASSESSGGAFPHTDTQYFGPGTRLTVL.

The chain combines TRBV20-1 with TRBJ1-1; TCRdb's D call, TRBD1, is unchecked because there is no DNA. The CDR3 is 13 amino acids. The V gene's germline CDR1 is DFQATT and CDR2 SNEGSKA (reference sequence). The CDR3 protein is CSARGDVNTEAFF.

The chain recombines TRBV6-1 with TRBJ1-5; TCRdb's assignment of TRBD1 cannot be checked, as there is no DNA. The germline CDR1 and CDR2 sequences are MNHNS and SASEGT. The CDR3 spans 14 residues. CDR3 protein: CASATDPSNQPQHF.

The chain uses TRBV28 and TRBJ2-1. Germline-derived CDR1 and CDR2 are MDHEN and SYDVKM. The CDR3 consists of 13 residues. This CDR3 reads CASRQDSYNEQFF.

The chain links TRBV12-3 or TRBV12-4 to TRBJ1-1. The CDR3 extends over 12 amino acids. CDR3 residues: CASSLVGWEAFF.

The rearrangement links TRBV27 to TRBJ2-2. Germline V gene lookup returns CDR1 MNHEY and CDR2 SMNVEV (reference sequence). The CDR3 totals 11 residues. The CDR3 protein is CASSDTGELFF.